This T cell receptor (beta chain) was found in a study of Graves' ophthalmopathy and Graves' hyperthyroidism. Study in general: Over 18 months of follow-up, stable hyperthyroidism required that no ophthalmopathy appear.

Germline V gene data show CDR1 as ENHRY and CDR2 as SYGVKD. The CDR3 is 17 residues long. Study conclusions and caveats: Blood also held most thyroid clonotypes expanded above 0.001 frequency. Sensitivity reached 85% to 90% and specificity around 81% for a 13-signature model separating ophthalmopathy from stable hyperthyroidism.

Patients in the hyperthyroidism group, adults aged 18 to 65, were newly diagnosed, under 2 months' duration. Amplified material comprised TCR beta CDR3 regions derived from RNA transcripts. Investigators did first-round RT-PCR with HTBI primers, then second-round multiplex PCR. MiXCR, applied by TCRdb to the multiplex PCR reads, yields one record per CDR3 protein. The data contain 1 million to 1.3 million distinct CDR3 sequences, roughly 35% of them seen just once; the ten biggest clones take up around 10%. Turning to this clonotype: Its antigen is unidentified. One junction end disagrees with the germline gene, perhaps due to a read error.

Sequenced input: peripheral blood or thyroid tissue (not recorded which). This TCR came from an adult man with Graves' hyperthyroidism. V usage is TRBV10-3 and J usage is TRBJ1-3; D remains ambiguous. The CDR3 DNA follows: TGTGCCAGCAGTTACTCGTCCGGGCGATCCTCTGGAAACACCATATATTTT. This translates into CASSYSSGRSSGNTIYF.